This T cell receptor (beta chain) came from a study of patients and donors after allogeneic stem cell transplantation (TCRdb year 2020). The count of this clonotype is one. Its antigen is still unknown. Per-nucleotide qualities are absent, and no much larger clonotype sits a single base away. A single read constitutes weak evidence. CDR1 and CDR2, looked up from the germline V gene (reference sequence), are SEHNR and FQNEAQ. Compared with germline, V lacks 1 base and J lacks 12 bases; bases without a gene match: 4. The CDR3 holds 14 amino acids from the cysteine to the phenylalanine. Solely the CDR3 DNA is kept, with 42 bases framed from the first base. The library was made by RT-PCR. Sequencing was performed on a NextSeq 550. The public reads were reanalyzed by TCRdb: fastp trimming at Q25, MiXCR alignment, in-frame beta chains only. Identical CDR3 protein sequences are pooled into one entry, listed with their most common genes and DNA. Recorded for this sample are a few hundred thousand distinct CDR3 sequences; roughly 38% of them occurred a single time. The ten most abundant clones make up more than 9% of the sample.

The TCR was taken from a human donor who was either an allogeneic HSCT recipient or a stem cell or donor lymphocyte infusion donor (not recorded which). It is not recorded whose cells these are; they may come from a transplant donor. The sample comprised blood, either unsorted or a sorted T cell fraction (not recorded which). Rearrangement joined TRBV7-9 to TRBJ1-6; 9 nucleotides in the junction match TRBD1. The nucleotide sequence reads TGTGCCAGCAGCTTAGGGGACAGGGTAGAACCCCTCCACTTT. It codes for CASSLGDRVEPLHF.